This T cell receptor (beta chain) was found in a study of T cells after yellow fever vaccination. Across the whole study: Low-cell-number fractions underwent preparation using SMART-Seq v4 Ultra Low Input. General study results and limits: Booster sampling recovered most clones from primary vaccination (96% CD4, approximately 88% CD8). Researchers cautioned that FACS-sorted repertoires could harbor abundant clonotypes contaminating from the bulk population.

V trimming: 0 bases; J trimming: 0 bases; junction bases outside the gene matches: 4. This CDR3 has 18 residues. Per the germline V gene, CDR1 is SGDLS and CDR2 is YYNGEE. Each CDR3 protein is one row after TCRdb ran MiXCR on the 5' RACE reads. Here the sample spans hundreds of thousands of distinct CDR3 sequences, more than 9% being singletons. There are a few counts of this clonotype. Its antigen is undetermined. V is TRBV9 and J is TRBJ2-6; 9 bases are a match to TRBD2. The origin of this receptor is a man aged 25-40 years who received the YFV17D yellow fever vaccine. The input for sequencing was PBMCs, taken on the day of the yellow fever booster vaccination. The CDR3 bases are TGTGCCAGCAGCGTAGCGGCGGGAGGGGGCTCTGGGGCCAACGTCCTGACTTTC. It encodes CASSVAAGGGSGANVLTF.